These 26 T cell receptor beta chains came from one sample sequenced in a study of molecular identifiers for immune sequencing clone quantification. From the PCR reads, TCRdb called clonotypes with MiXCR, one entry per CDR3 protein. The sample holds approximately 670,000 distinct CDR3 sequences, nearly 20% seen once. Sequenced: naive CD8+ T cells from blood, with Jurkat cell RNA spiked in. Indicated subset: FACS-sorted CD8+CD4-CCR7+CD45RA+ naive T cells. These receptor sequences come from a human donor in good health. Some libraries in this study had Jurkat cell RNA spiked in.

This clonotype was observed a few times. The chain is built from TRBV10-3 and TRBJ2-7; 11 nucleotides agree with TRBD2. V trimming: 2 bases; J trimming: 7 bases; junction bases outside the gene matches: 7. Germline-derived CDR1 and CDR2 are ENHRY and SYGVKD. This CDR3 comprises 15 residues. CDR3 residues: CAISEVAGGAWEQYF. The CDR3 DNA is TGTGCCATCAGTGAGGTAGCGGGAGGGGCTTGGGAGCAGTACTTC.

This clonotype was counted at least ten times. This chain connects TRBV7-9 to TRBJ2-3; TRBD2 aligns across 8 bases. Germline V gives CDR1 SEHNR, CDR2 FQNEAQ (reference sequence). This CDR3 region has 17 residues. Trimming removed 5 bases from V and 1 base from J; junction bases left unmatched: 11. The CDR3, as DNA: TGTGCCAGCAGCCCAGGTTGGGCGGGGGGCGGCACAGATACGCAGTATTTT. It is translated as CASSPGWAGGGTDTQYF.

This clonotype has a count of ten or more. V and J are TRBV7-9 and TRBJ2-7; D gene uncertain. This CDR3 comprises 15 residues. Germline V CDR1 and CDR2: SEHNR, FQNEAQ (reference sequence). The V gene lost 5 bases and the J gene lost 0 bases, with 14 bases spanning the gap. CDR3 bases: TGTGCCAGCAGCCCCGGCCTGACCGGCTCCTACGAGCAGTACTTC. Amino acid sequence: CASSPGLTGSYEQYF.

On this clonotype itself: This may be a read error: a much more frequent sequence differs by one nucleotide. V is TRBV30 and J is TRBJ2-1; 8 bases are shared with TRBD2. Gene TRBJ2-7 matches the end of the DNA better, so the J call may be wrong. Germline CDR1 reads GTSNPN; CDR2 reads SVGIG (reference sequence). The CDR3 extends over 13 amino acids. The DNA of the CDR3 is TGTGCCCAAGAGCGGGAGAATCGCGATGAGCAGTACTTC. Its translation: CAQERENRDEQYF.

This chain connects TRBV20-1 to TRBJ1-2; 9 bases are a match to TRBD1. The junction had 9 bases not matched to a gene; V was cut back by 6 bases and J by 4 bases. Germline assignment: CDR1 DFQATT and CDR2 SNEGSKA (reference sequence). This CDR3 has 14 amino acids. The CDR3 nucleotides are TGCAGTGCCAGGGACAGGGATAAGGTCTATGGCTACACCTTC. Translating it yields CSARDRDKVYGYTF.

The sample holds many counts of this clonotype. This sequence joins TRBV19 and TRBJ1-6; tentative D call: TRBD1 (5 bases). With 3 bases removed from V and 3 bases from J, the gap between germline ends came to 12 bases. CDR3 length: 16 amino acids. The germline V gene encodes CDR1 LNHDA and CDR2 SQIVND (reference sequence). The CDR3 loop is CASSMTDRFYNSPLHF. CDR3 DNA: TGTGCCAGTAGTATGACCGACAGATTCTATAATTCACCCCTCCACTTT.

This clonotype has just a few counts. The chain is built from TRBV7-9 and TRBJ2-1; 7 bases fit TRBD1. The CDR3 runs 17 residues. Germline CDR1 SEHNR, CDR2 FQNEAQ (reference sequence). V trimming: 2 bases; J trimming: 3 bases; junction bases outside the gene matches: 10. CDR3 DNA: TGTGCCAGCAGCTTACCCCTCGAGGGGGCAGACTACAATGAGCAGTTCTTC. As protein: CASSLPLEGADYNEQFF.

V gene TRBV7-9 combines with J gene TRBJ1-3, with D possibly matching TRBD1 (5 bases). The CDR3 consists of 14 residues. V lost 5 bases and J lost 8, with 16 bases in between. Germline assignment: CDR1 SEHNR and CDR2 FQNEAQ (reference sequence). The CDR3 protein is CASSPRTVGDTIYF. CDR3 in DNA: TGTGCCAGCAGCCCAAGGACGGTGGGGGACACCATATATTTT.

Points on this clonotype: One end of the junction fails to match germline, which may point to a read error. V gene TRBV19 combines with J gene TRBJ1-1; TRBD1 agrees at 10 bases. The CDR3 runs to 14 residues. From germline, CDR1 is LNHDA and CDR2 SQIVND (reference sequence). The CDR3 loop is CASRTGGWNAEAFF. Here the CDR3 DNA reads TGTGCCAGTAGGACAGGGGGCTGGAACGCTGAAGCTTTCTTT.

J is TRBJ2-1 and V is TRBV6-5; 9 bases line up with TRBD2. V lost 0 bases, J lost 5 bases, and 2 bases stayed unmatched. CDR1 MNHEY and CDR2 SVGAGI come from the germline V gene. The CDR3 is 15 amino acids. CDR3 amino acids: CASSYSSGGHNEQFF. CDR3 nucleotides: TGTGCCAGCAGTTACTCTAGCGGGGGACACAATGAGCAGTTCTTC.

This clonotype was seen repeatedly, ten times or more. V and J are TRBV20-1 and TRBJ2-1; TRBD2 agrees at 7 bases. CDR3 length: 14 residues. V was pared by 6 bases and J by 7 bases, with 12 bases of the junction left unmatched. Germline CDR1 reads DFQATT; CDR2 reads SNEGSKA (reference sequence). CDR3 amino acids: CSAVAGRSENEQFF. DNA for the CDR3: TGCAGTGCCGTAGCGGGTAGGAGTGAGAATGAGCAGTTCTTC.

The sample holds many counts of this clonotype. The rearrangement links TRBV3-1 to TRBJ2-7; perhaps TRBD2 as D (6 bases). Germline V gene lookup returns CDR1 LGHDT and CDR2 YNNKEL (reference sequence). Trimming removed 3 bases from V and 3 bases from J, with 12 bases in between. This CDR3 has 14 residues. CDR3 sequence: CASSHGQEGYEQYF. For the CDR3, the DNA is TGTGCCAGCAGCCACGGTCAGGAGGGCTACGAGCAGTACTTC.

This clonotype was detected ten times or more. The J gene is TRBJ2-2, the V gene TRBV6-5; possibly TRBD2 for D (6 bases). The CDR3 has 16 residues. Between the trimmed V and J ends, which lost 0 bases and 5 bases, there was a span of 13 bases. The germline gives CDR1 MNHEY, CDR2 SVGAGI. The CDR3 loop is CASSYSVGGGTGELFF. The CDR3 DNA reads as TGTGCCAGCAGTTACTCGGTCGGGGGTGGAACCGGGGAGCTGTTTTTT.

As concerns this clonotype: This may stem from a read error, because a much larger clone lies one nucleotide away. The rearrangement links TRBV9 to TRBJ2-7, with a weak D call TRBD2 (5 bases). Germline CDR1 reads SGDLS; CDR2 reads YYNGEE. This CDR3 spans 11 amino acids. CDR3 sequence (DNA): TGTGCCAGCGAGGGAGCGGTCGAGCAGTGCTTC. This codes for CASEGAVEQCF.

This clonotype was counted a few times. The chain carries TRBV6-5 and TRBJ2-6, with 7 bases identical to TRBD2. This CDR3 comprises 15 residues. Germline CDR1 and CDR2: MNHEY and SVGAGI. V gave up 5 bases and J gave up 2 bases; unmatched junction bases: 3. The CDR3 region is CASSTRGAGANVLTF. In DNA, the CDR3 is TGTGCCAGCAGTACACGGGGGGCTGGGGCCAACGTCCTGACTTTC.

The rearrangement links TRBV2 to TRBJ2-7; D possibly matches TRBD1 or TRBD2 (6 bases each). Trimming shortened V by 6 bases and J by 2 bases, and 17 bases separated the two germline ends. Germline assignment: CDR1 SNHLY and CDR2 FYNNEI. The CDR3 is 15 amino acids. The CDR3 loop reads CASRRGAVDAYEQYF. The DNA of the CDR3 is TGTGCCAGCAGGAGGGGGGCGGTAGACGCCTACGAGCAGTACTTC.

This clonotype was recorded many times. The chain recombines TRBV19 with TRBJ2-7, with a tentative D call TRBD2 (6 bases). The CDR3 totals 14 residues. V was clipped by 1 base and J by 6 bases, with 13 bases between them. CDR1 and CDR2 (germline): LNHDA, SQIVND (reference sequence). CDR3 DNA sequence: TGTGCCAGTAGTATAGTCGGAAGCGGGCGCGAGCAGTACTTC. It is translated as CASSIVGSGREQYF.

The V gene is TRBV27, the J gene TRBJ1-1, with 7 bases that match TRBD1. This CDR3 spans 13 amino acids. Germline assignment: CDR1 MNHEY and CDR2 SMNVEV (reference sequence). Trimming at V came to 8 bases and at J to 1 base, leaving 4 bases not matched to a gene. CDR3 amino acids: CASRDSPNTEAFF. The DNA for the CDR3 is TGTGCCAGCCGGGACAGCCCGAACACTGAAGCTTTCTTT.

This clonotype was recorded many times. The V call is TRBV5-1, the J call TRBJ1-1; D is undetermined. The ends were cut back, 1 base at V and 1 base at J, with 5 bases in the middle. This CDR3 is 13 amino acids long. Germline values: CDR1 SGHRS, CDR2 YFSETQ. This CDR3 reads CASSLWENTEAFF. Here the CDR3 DNA reads TGCGCCAGCAGCTTGTGGGAGAACACTGAAGCTTTCTTT.

As for this clonotype: This sequence may be a read error, since a much larger clone differs from it by one base. This rearrangement joins TRBV4-3 to TRBJ1-2, with D possibly being TRBD1 (5 bases). Germline CDR1 reads LGHNA; CDR2 reads YSLEER. This CDR3 has 16 residues. CDR3 coding DNA: TGCACCAGCAGCCAAGATATAACGGGGGGAGGATATGGCTACACCTTC. This gives the protein CTSSQDITGGGYGYTF.

This clonotype turned up a few times. The V gene is TRBV29-1, the J gene TRBJ2-7; 8 bases align to TRBD1. Germline trimming cut 6 bases from V and 5 bases from J; bases unmatched to any gene: 9. The CDR3 length is 13 residues. CDR1 and CDR2 (germline): SQVTM, ANQGSEA. CDR3 nucleotide sequence: TGCAGCGTGTGGACAGGGCCCCAACACGAGCAGTACTTC. Translation gives CSVWTGPQHEQYF.

In its sample, this clonotype was seen many times. V usage is TRBV4-3 and J usage is TRBJ2-3; maybe TRBD2 (5 bases). Germline V gene sequence: CDR1 LGHNA, CDR2 YSLEER. This CDR3 has 15 residues. Deletions cut 0 bases from V and 4 bases from J, with 11 bases between. In nucleotides, the CDR3 is TGCGCCAGCAGCCAAGATGGCGGGCCTGCAGATACGCAGTATTTT. Protein sequence: CASSQDGGPADTQYF.

There are many counts of this clonotype. The CDR3 DNA follows: TGTGCCAGCAGCGTAGGGGCTAGCGGGAGTACCGGGGAGCTGTTTTTT. It translates to CASSVGASGSTGELFF. V is TRBV9 and J is TRBJ2-2; 10 positions agree with TRBD2. The V gene end was trimmed by 0 bases and the J gene end by 5 bases; junction bases not matched to a gene: 4. CDR1 is SGDLS and CDR2 is YYNGEE in the germline V gene. CDR3 length: 16 amino acids. Using reference TRBV9 and TRBJ2-2 for the parts outside the CDR3, the full variable domain is DSGVTQTPKHLITATGQRVTLRCSPRSGDLSVYWYQQSLDQGLQFLIQYYNGEERAKGNILERFSAQQFPDLHSELNLSSLELGDSALYFCASSVGASGSTGELFFGEGSRLTVL.

The rearrangement links TRBV20-1 to TRBJ2-7, with D possibly matching TRBD1 (5 bases). Germline CDR1 reads DFQATT; CDR2 reads SNEGSKA (reference sequence). V lost 4 bases and J lost 3, with 13 bases in between. CDR3 length: 13 residues. CDR3 in DNA: TGCAGTGCTAATAGGCTAGGGGACTACGAGCAGTACTTC. It encodes CSANRLGDYEQYF.

Only a few counts were recorded for this clonotype. The chain is built from TRBV4-1 and TRBJ2-1; D remains ambiguous. The V end was cut by 2 bases, the J end by 4 bases, with 12 bases between. This CDR3 has 15 amino acids. Germline CDR1 and CDR2: MGHRA and YSYEKL. This CDR3 reads CASSQQRTKYNEQFF. In nucleotides, the CDR3 is TGCGCCAGCAGCCAACAAAGGACGAAATACAATGAGCAGTTCTTC.

This clonotype was detected ten times or more. The V and J genes are TRBV4-3 and TRBJ2-7; 7 nucleotides match TRBD1. Losses at the gene ends were 0 bases for V and 0 bases for J; bases not matched to a gene: 2. The CDR3 consists of 15 residues. Germline V gene data show CDR1 as LGHNA and CDR2 as YSLEER. DNA for the CDR3: TGCGCCAGCAGCCAAGACTGGGACAGCTCCTACGAGCAGTACTTC. Residues: CASSQDWDSSYEQYF.